The 9 T cell receptor beta chains below were found in one sample sequenced in a study of T cells in Graves' hyperthyroidism and ophthalmopathy. The TCR beta CDR3 regions underwent amplification using RNA transcripts as the source. Using the HTBI primer set, a first-round RT-PCR was run on the TCR CDR3. TCRdb re-derived calls from the multiplex PCR reads in MiXCR, one entry per CDR3 protein. In the table there are approximately 590,000 distinct CDR3 sequences, around 16% of which are singletons. What was sequenced was blood. The origin of the receptors is a woman in her twenties or thirties with Graves' hyperthyroidism.

This clonotype turned up a few times. CDR3 nucleotides: TGTGCCAGCCCCTCTGTGGATAGTCGGAAAAACAATGAGCAGTTCTTC. Protein product: CASPSVDSRKNNEQFF. The gene calls are TRBV5-4 and TRBJ2-1; D unclear. Germline V gives CDR1 SGHNT, CDR2 YYREEE (reference sequence). The CDR3 sequence is 16 residues long. Trimming took off 7 bases at V and 5 bases at J, with 22 bases between the two ends.

This clonotype was seen many times. The DNA for the CDR3 is TGTGCCTGGACCGGACTAGCCTATGAGCAGTTCTTC. This sequence encodes CAWTGLAYEQFF. This chain joins TRBV30 and TRBJ2-1; 8 nucleotides line up with TRBD2. With 4 bases clipped from V and 8 bases from J, the junction kept 4 bases outside the gene matches. This CDR3 region has 12 residues. Looked up from germline, CDR1 is GTSNPN and CDR2 is SVGIG (reference sequence).

In the case of this clonotype: It may be a read error: a sequence one base away is much more abundant. The chain joins TRBV4-2 to TRBJ2-7, with D uncertain. Trimming stripped 0 bases from V and 6 bases from J, with 3 bases between. The germline CDR1 and CDR2 sequences are LGHNA and YNFKEQ. This CDR3 contains 11 residues. This CDR3 reads CASSQDTEQYF. The CDR3, as DNA: TGTGCCAGCAGCCAAGACACCGAGCAGTACTTC.

This clonotype was picked up many times. The rearrangement uses TRBV12-5 and TRBJ2-1; TRBD2 aligns across 11 bases. Germline trimming cut 6 bases from V and 5 bases from J; bases unmatched to any gene: 6. Germline V gives CDR1 LGHNT, CDR2 FRNRAP. This CDR3 contains 15 residues. CDR3 residues: CASGWTGLADNEQFF. In DNA, the CDR3 is TGTGCTAGTGGGTGGACGGGACTAGCGGACAATGAGCAGTTCTTC.

This clonotype occurred many times. V gene TRBV7-6 combines with J gene TRBJ2-3; D ambiguous. Germline V CDR1 and CDR2: SGHVS, FNYEAQ. V gave up 3 bases and J gave up 2 bases, with 9 bases separating them. This CDR3 has 14 amino acids. Written as DNA, the CDR3 is TGTGCCAGCAGCTTGCACCTCGACACAGATACGCAGTATTTT. Its protein is CASSLHLDTDTQYF.

This clonotype came up a few times. The rearrangement links TRBV7-6 to TRBJ2-7; 10 positions match TRBD1. The CDR3 is 15 amino acids. Germline V lookup: CDR1 SGHVS, CDR2 FNYEAQ. The ends lost 5 bases at V and 2 bases at J; junction bases unmatched: 6. The CDR3 loop reads CASSTPGQGTYEQYF. CDR3 in DNA: TGTGCCAGCAGCACGCCGGGACAGGGGACCTACGAGCAGTACTTC.

The CDR3 sequence is CASSQWDRESETQYF. The CDR3 DNA reads as TGTGCCAGCAGCCAATGGGACAGGGAGTCGGAGACCCAGTACTTC. V usage is TRBV3-1 and J usage is TRBJ2-5, with 9 bases matching TRBD1. Germline loops: CDR1 LGHDT, CDR2 YNNKEL (reference sequence). There are 15 residues in the CDR3. V trimming: 2 bases; J trimming: 5 bases; junction bases outside the gene matches: 6.

The chain uses TRBV20-1 and TRBJ2-1, with D perhaps matching TRBD2 (6 bases). Trimming left V 0 bases short and J 2 bases short, with 20 bases between. In germline, CDR1 is DFQATT, CDR2 SNEGSKA (reference sequence). The CDR3 sequence is 18 residues long. The CDR3 DNA reads TGCAGTGCTAGAGATCCTACGATGGTTTCGGGGGCCTACAATGAGCAGTTCTTC. Residues: CSARDPTMVSGAYNEQFF.

This clonotype was recorded many times. The genes are TRBV12-3 or TRBV12-4 and TRBJ2-3; the match to TRBD1 covers 8 bases. The CDR3 covers 15 residues. V was clipped by 5 bases and J by 2 bases; unmatched bases: 6. The CDR3 loop is CASSPQGATTDTQYF. Here the CDR3 DNA reads TGTGCCAGCAGTCCTCAGGGGGCCACCACAGATACGCAGTATTTT.